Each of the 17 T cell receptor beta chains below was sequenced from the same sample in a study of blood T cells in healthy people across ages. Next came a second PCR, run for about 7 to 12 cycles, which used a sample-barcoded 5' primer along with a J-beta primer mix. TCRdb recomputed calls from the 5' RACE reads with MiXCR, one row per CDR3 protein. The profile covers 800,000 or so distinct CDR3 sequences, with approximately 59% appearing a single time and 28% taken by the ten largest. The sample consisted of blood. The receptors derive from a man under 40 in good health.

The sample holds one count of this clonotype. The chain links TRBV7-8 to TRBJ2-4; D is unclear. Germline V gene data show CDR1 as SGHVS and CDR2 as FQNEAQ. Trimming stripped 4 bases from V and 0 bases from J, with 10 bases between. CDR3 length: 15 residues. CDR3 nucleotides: TGTGCCAGCAGCTCCGACTTAGTAGCCAAAAACATTCAGTACTTC. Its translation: CASSSDLVAKNIQYF.

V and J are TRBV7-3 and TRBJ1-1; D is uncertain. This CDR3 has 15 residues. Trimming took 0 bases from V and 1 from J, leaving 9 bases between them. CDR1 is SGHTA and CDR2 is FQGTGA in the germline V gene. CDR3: CASSLTGRPNTEAFF. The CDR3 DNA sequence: TGTGCCAGCAGCTTAACAGGGCGACCGAACACTGAAGCTTTCTTT.

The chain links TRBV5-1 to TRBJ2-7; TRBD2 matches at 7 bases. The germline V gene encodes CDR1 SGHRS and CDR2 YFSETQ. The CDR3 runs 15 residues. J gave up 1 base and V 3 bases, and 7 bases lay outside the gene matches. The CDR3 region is CASSWAGVSSYEQYF. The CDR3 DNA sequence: TGCGCCAGCAGCTGGGCGGGGGTGTCTTCCTACGAGCAGTACTTC.

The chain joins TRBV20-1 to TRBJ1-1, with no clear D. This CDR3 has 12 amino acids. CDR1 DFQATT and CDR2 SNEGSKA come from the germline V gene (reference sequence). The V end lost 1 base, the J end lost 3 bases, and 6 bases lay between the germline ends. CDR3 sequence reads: CSARGQDTEAFF. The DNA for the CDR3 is TGCAGTGCTAGAGGCCAGGACACTGAAGCTTTCTTT.

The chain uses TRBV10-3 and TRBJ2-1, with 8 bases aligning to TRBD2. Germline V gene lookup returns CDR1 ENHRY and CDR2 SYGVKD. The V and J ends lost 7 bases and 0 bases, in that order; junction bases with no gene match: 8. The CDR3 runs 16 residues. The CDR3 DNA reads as TGTGCCATCAAAAGCGGGGGAACCCTCTCCTACAATGAGCAGTTCTTC. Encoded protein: CAIKSGGTLSYNEQFF.

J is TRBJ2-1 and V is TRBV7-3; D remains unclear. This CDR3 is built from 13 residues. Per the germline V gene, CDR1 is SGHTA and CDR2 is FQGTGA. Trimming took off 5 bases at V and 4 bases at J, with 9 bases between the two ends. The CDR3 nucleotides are TGTGCCAGCAGCCGCCCCCCGTACAATGAGCAGTTCTTC. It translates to CASSRPPYNEQFF.

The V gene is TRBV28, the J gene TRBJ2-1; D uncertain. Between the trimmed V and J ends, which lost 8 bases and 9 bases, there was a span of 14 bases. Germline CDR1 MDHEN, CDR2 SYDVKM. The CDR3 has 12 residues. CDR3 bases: TGTGCCAGCGGGAAAATTTGGGGTGAGCAGTTCTTC. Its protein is CASGKIWGEQFF.

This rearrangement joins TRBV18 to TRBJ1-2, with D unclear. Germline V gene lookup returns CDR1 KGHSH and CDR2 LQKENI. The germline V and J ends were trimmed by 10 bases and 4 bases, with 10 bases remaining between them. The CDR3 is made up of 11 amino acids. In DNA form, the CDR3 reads TGTGCCACACACGGACCCTATGGCTACACCTTC. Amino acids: CATHGPYGYTF. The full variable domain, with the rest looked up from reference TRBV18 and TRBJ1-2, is NAGVMQNPRHLVRRRGQEARLRCSPMKGHSHVYWYRQLPEEGLKFMVYLQKENIIDESGMPKERFSAEFPKEGPSILRIQQVVRGDSAAYFCATHGPYGYTFGSGTRLTVV.

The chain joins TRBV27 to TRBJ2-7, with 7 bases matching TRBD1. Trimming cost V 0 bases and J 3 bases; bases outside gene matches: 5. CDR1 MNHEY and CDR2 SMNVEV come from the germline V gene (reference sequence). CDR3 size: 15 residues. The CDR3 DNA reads TGTGCCAGCAGTTTATCAGGGACAGAGATCTACGAGCAGTACTTC. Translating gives CASSLSGTEIYEQYF.

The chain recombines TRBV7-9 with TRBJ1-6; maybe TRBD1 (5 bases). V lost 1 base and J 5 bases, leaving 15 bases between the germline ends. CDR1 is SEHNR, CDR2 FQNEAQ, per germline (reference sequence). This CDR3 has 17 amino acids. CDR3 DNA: TGTGCCAGCAGCTTAGTAGGGGCGAGAGACCATAATTCACCCCTCCACTTT. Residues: CASSLVGARDHNSPLHF.

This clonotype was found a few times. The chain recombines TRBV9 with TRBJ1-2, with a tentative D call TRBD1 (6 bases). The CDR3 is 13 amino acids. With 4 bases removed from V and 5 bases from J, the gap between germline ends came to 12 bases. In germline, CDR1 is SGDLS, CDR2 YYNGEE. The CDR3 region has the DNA TGTGCCAGCAGCCCCCAGGGGCCGTATGGCTACACCTTC. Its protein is CASSPQGPYGYTF.

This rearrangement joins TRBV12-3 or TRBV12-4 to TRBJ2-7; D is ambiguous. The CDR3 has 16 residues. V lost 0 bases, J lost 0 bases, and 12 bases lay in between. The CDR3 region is CASSLAAQILSYEQYF. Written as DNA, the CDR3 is TGTGCCAGCAGTTTAGCGGCTCAGATACTCTCCTACGAGCAGTACTTC.

The CDR3 sequence is CASSEPAGGLYEQYF. As DNA, the CDR3 is TGTGCCAGCAGTGAACCGGCAGGGGGCCTCTACGAGCAGTACTTC. V is TRBV2 and J is TRBJ2-4; 8 nucleotides match TRBD1. The J call is uncertain, as TRBJ2-7 better fits the DNA end. CDR1 SNHLY and CDR2 FYNNEI come from the germline V gene. The CDR3 is 15 residues long.

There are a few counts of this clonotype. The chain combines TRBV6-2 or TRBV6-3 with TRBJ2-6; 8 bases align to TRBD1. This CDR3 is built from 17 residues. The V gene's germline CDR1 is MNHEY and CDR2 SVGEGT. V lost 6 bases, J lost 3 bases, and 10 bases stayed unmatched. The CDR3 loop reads CASSDGQGTLGANVLTF. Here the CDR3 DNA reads TGTGCCAGCAGCGATGGACAGGGCACGCTTGGGGCCAACGTCCTGACTTTC.

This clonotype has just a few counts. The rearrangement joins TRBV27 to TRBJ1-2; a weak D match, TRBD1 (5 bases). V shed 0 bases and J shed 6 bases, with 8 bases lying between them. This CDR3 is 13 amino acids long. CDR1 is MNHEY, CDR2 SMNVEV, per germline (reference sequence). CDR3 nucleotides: TGTGCCAGCAGTTTATCGGCAGGGCATGGCTACACCTTC. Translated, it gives CASSLSAGHGYTF.

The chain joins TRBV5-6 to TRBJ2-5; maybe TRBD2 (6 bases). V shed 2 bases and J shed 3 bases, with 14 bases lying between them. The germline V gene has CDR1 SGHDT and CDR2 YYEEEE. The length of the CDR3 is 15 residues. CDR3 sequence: CASSFPVSGKETQYF. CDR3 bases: TGTGCCAGCAGCTTTCCGGTTAGCGGAAAAGAGACCCAGTACTTC.

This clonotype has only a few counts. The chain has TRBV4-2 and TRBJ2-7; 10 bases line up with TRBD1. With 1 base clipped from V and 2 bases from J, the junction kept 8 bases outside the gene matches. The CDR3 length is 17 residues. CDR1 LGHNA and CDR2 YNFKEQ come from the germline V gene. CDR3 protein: CASSQGSGTGDPYEQYF. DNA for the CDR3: TGTGCCAGCAGCCAAGGCTCCGGGACAGGGGACCCCTACGAGCAGTACTTC.